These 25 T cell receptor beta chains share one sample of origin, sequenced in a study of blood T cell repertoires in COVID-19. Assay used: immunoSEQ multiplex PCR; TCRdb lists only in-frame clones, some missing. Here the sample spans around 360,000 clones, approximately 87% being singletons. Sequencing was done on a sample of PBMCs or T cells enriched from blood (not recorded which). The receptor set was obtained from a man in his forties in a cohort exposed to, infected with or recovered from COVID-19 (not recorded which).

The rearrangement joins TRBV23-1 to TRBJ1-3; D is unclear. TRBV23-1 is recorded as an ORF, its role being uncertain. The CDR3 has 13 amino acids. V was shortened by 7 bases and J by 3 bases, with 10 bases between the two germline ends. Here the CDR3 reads CASTRVRGNTIYF. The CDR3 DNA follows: TGCGCCAGCACCCGGGTTCGTGGAAACACCATATATTTT.

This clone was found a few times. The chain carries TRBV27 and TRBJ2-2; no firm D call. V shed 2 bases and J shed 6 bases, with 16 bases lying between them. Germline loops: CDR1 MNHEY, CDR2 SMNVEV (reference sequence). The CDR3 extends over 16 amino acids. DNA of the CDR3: TGTGCCAGCAGTTTAACTTTCTCGAGCGCCGCCGGGGAGCTGTTTTTT. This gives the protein CASSLTFSSAAGELFF.

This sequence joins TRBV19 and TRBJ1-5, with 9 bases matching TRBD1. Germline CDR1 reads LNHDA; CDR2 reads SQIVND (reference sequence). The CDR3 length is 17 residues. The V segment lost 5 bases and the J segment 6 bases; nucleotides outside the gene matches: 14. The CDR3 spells CASSQSGTGRIGQPQHF. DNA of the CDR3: TGTGCCAGTAGTCAATCCGGGACAGGGAGAATAGGTCAGCCCCAGCATTTT.

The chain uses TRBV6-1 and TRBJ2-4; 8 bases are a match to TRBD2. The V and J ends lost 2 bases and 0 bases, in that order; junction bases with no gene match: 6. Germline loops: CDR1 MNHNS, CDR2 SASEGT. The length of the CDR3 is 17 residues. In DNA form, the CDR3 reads TGTGCCAGCAGTGAACCGGGGGGGAGACTAGCCAAAAACATTCAGTACTTC. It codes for CASSEPGGRLAKNIQYF.

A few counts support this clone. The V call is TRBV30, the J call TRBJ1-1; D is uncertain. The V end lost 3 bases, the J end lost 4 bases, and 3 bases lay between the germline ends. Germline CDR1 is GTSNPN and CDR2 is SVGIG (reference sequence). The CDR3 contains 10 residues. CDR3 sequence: CAWSRTEAFF. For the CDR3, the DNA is TGTGCCTGGAGCCGCACTGAAGCTTTCTTT.

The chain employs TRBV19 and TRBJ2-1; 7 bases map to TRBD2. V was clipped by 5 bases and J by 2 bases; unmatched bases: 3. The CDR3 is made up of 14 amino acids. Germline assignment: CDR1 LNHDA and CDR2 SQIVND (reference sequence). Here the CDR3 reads CASSRAGAYNEQFF. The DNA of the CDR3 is TGTGCCAGTAGTCGCGCGGGAGCCTACAATGAGCAGTTCTTC.

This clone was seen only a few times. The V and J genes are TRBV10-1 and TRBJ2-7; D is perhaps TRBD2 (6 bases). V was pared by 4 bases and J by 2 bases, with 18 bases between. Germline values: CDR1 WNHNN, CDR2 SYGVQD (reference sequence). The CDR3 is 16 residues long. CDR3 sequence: CASSATSFSDTYEQYF. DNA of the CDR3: TGCGCCAGCAGTGCGACTAGTTTCTCGGATACCTACGAGCAGTACTTC.

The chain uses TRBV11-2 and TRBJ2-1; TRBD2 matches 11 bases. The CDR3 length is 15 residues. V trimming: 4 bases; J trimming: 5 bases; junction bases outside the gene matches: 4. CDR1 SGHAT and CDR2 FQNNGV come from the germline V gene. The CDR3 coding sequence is TGTGCCAGCAGCTCCGGGACTAGCGGAAACAATGAGCAGTTCTTC. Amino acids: CASSSGTSGNNEQFF.

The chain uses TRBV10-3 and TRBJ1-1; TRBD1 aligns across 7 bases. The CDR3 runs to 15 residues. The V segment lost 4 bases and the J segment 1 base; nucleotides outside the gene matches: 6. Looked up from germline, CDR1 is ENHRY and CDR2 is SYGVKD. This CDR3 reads CAISVLRTGNTEAFF. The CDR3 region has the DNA TGTGCCATCAGTGTATTGCGGACAGGGAACACTGAAGCTTTCTTT.

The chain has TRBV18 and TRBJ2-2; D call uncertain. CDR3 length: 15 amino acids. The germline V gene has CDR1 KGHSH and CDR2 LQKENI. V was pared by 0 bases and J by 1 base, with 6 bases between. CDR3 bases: TGTGCCAGCTCACCACCTAACAGGAACACCGGGGAGCTGTTTTTT. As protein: CASSPPNRNTGELFF.

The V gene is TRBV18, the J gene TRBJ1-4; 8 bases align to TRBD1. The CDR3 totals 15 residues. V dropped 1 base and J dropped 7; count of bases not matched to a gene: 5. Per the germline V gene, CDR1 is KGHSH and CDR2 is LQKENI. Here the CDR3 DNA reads TGTGCCAGCTCACCACGACAGGGGTCGGGTGAAAAACTGTTTTTT. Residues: CASSPRQGSGEKLFF. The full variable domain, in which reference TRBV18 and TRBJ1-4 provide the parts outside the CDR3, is NAGVMQNPRHLVRRRGQEARLRCSPMKGHSHVYWYRQLPEEGLKFMVYLQKENIIDESGMPKERFSAEFPKEGPSILRIQQVVRGDSAAYFCASSPRQGSGEKLFFGSGTQLSVL.

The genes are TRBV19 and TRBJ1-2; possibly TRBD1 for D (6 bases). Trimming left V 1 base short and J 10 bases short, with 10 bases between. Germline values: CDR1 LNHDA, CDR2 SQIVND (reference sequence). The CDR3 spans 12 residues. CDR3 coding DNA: TGTGCCAGTAGTATAGCGGCAGGGGTCTACACCTTC. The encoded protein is CASSIAAGVYTF.

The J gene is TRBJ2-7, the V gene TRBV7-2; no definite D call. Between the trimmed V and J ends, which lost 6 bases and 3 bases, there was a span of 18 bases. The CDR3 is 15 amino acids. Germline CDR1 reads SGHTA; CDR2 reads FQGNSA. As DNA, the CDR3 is TGTGCCAGCAGTCTACTATCGACTTACGGCTACGAGCAGTACTTC. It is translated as CASSLLSTYGYEQYF.

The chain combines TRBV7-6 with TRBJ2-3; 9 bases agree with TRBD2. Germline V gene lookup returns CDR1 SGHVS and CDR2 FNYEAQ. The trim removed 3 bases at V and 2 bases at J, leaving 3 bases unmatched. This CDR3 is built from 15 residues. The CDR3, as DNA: TGTGCCAGCAGCTTGCGGGAGGGCCACACAGATACGCAGTATTTT. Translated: CASSLREGHTDTQYF. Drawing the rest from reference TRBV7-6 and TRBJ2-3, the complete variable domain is GAGVSQSPRYKVTKRGQDVALRCDPISGHVSLYWYRQALGQGPEFLTYFNYEAQQDKSGLPNDRFSAERPEGSISTLTIQRTEQRDSAMYRCASSLREGHTDTQYFGPGTRLTVL.

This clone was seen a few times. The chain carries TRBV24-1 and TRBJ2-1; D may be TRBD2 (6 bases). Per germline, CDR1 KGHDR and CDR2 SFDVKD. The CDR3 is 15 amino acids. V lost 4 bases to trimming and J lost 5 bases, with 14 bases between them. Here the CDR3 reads CATSDRDFTNNEQFF. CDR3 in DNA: TGTGCCACCAGTGACCGGGACTTCACGAACAATGAGCAGTTCTTC.

The CDR3: CASSSEGLGTGELFF. In DNA, the CDR3 is TGTGCCAGCAGTTCGGAGGGCTTGGGCACCGGGGAGCTGTTTTTT. The chain employs TRBV6-5 and TRBJ2-2; possible D gene TRBD2, 6 bases. The CDR3 is made up of 15 amino acids. V lost 4 bases to trimming and J lost 4 bases, with 13 bases between them. From germline, CDR1 is MNHEY and CDR2 SVGAGI.

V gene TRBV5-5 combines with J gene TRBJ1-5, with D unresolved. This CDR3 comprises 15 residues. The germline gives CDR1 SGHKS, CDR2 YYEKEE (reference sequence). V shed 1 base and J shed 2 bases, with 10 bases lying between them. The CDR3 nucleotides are TGTGCCAGCAGCTTGTTCGGGTCGGGCAATCAGCCCCAGCATTTT. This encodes CASSLFGSGNQPQHF. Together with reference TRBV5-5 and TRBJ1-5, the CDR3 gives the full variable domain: DAGVTQSPTHLIKTRGQQVTLRCSPISGHKSVSWYQQVLGQGPQFIFQYYEKEERGRGNFPDRFSARQFPNYSSELNVNALLLGDSALYLCASSLFGSGNQPQHFGDGTRLSIL.

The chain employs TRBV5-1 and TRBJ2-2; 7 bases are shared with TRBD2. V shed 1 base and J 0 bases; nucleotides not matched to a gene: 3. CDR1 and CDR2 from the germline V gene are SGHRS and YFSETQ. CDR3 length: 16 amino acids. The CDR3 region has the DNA TGCGCCAGCAGCTTGACTAGCGTAGCGAACACCGGGGAGCTGTTTTTT. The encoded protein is CASSLTSVANTGELFF.

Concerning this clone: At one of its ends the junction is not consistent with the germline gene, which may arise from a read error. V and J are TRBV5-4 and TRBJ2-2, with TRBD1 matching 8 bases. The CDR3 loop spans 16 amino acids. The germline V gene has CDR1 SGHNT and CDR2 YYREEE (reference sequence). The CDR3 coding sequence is TGTGCCAGCAGCGCTACCCAGGGGGCGAAAACCGGGGAGCTGTTTTTT. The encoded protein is CASSATQGAKTGELFF.

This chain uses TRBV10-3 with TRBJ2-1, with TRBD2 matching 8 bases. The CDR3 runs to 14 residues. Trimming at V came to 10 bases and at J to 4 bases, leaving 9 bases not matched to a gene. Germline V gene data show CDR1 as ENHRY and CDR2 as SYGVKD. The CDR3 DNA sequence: TGTGCCACCCATAGCGGGGAGGGATACAATGAGCAGTTCTTC. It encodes CATHSGEGYNEQFF.

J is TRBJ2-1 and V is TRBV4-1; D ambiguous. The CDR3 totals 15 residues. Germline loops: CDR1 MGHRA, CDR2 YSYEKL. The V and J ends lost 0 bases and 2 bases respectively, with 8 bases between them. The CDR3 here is CASSQDISPYNEQFF. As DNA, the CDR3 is TGCGCCAGCAGCCAAGATATTAGCCCCTACAATGAGCAGTTCTTC.

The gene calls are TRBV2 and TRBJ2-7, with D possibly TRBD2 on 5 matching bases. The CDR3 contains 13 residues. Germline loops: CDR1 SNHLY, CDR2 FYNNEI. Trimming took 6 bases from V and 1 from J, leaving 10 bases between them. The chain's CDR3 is CASSIAPSYEQYF. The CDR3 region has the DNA TGTGCCAGCAGCATAGCGCCGTCCTACGAGCAGTACTTC.

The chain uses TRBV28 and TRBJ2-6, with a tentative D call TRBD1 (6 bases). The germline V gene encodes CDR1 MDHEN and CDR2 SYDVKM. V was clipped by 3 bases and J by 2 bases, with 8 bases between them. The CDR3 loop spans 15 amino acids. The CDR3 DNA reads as TGTGCCAGCAGTTTTAGGACAGCTGGGGCCAACGTCCTGACTTTC. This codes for CASSFRTAGANVLTF.

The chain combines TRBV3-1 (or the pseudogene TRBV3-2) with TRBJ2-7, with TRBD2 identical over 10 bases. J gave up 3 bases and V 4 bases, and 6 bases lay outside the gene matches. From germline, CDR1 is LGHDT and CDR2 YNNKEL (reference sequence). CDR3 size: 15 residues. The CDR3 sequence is CASSPRASGSYEQYF. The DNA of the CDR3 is TGTGCCAGCAGCCCAAGGGCTAGCGGGAGCTACGAGCAGTACTTC.

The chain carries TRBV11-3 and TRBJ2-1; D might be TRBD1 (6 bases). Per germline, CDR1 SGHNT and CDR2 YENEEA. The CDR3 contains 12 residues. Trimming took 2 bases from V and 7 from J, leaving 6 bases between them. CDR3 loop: CASSLQGNEQFF. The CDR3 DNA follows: TGTGCCAGCAGCTTACAGGGGAATGAGCAGTTCTTC.